The 12 T cell receptor beta chains given below trace back to one sample, sequenced in a study of post-analysis software for immune sequencing data (dated by TCRdb to between 2014 and 2017). Findings and caveats that apply to the study as a whole: Patients showed significantly higher frequencies than controls for several TRBV segments, among them TRBV5-6, TRBV5-1 and TRBV20-1.

Library construction relied on PCR. Sequencing was carried out with an Illumina HiSeq 2500. To reduce PCR and sequencing biases, unique molecular identifiers were built into the TCR beta cDNA libraries. TCRdb reran the public reads through fastp at Q25 and MiXCR, keeping productive beta chains. Each CDR3 protein gets just one entry, which takes the most common genes and DNA from the rows behind it. Counted in this sample were hundreds of thousands of distinct CDR3 sequences; 55% to 60% of them appeared once. The ten largest clones represent roughly 12% of the sample. These TCRs are of unknown antigen specificity. The source material was blood. The receptors here all came from a girl aged 2-9 years with multiple sclerosis.

The V gene is TRBV9, the J gene TRBJ2-3; D tentatively reads TRBD1 or TRBD2 (6 bases each). The V gene's germline CDR1 is SGDLS and CDR2 YYNGEE. V was shortened by 1 base and J by 4 bases, with 16 bases between the two germline ends. This CDR3 region has 16 residues. The CDR3 is CASSVWELGGADTQYF. CDR3 DNA: TGTGCCAGCAGCGTATGGGAATTGGGGGGCGCAGATACGCAGTATTTT.

This chain uses TRBV18 with TRBJ1-2; D gene ambiguous. Germline V CDR1 and CDR2: KGHSH, LQKENI. The germline V and J ends were trimmed by 4 bases and 5 bases, with 17 bases remaining between them. The CDR3 loop spans 15 amino acids. The chain's CDR3 is CASSRRSNNEYGYTF. The CDR3 bases are TGTGCCAGCTCACGAAGGAGCAACAATGAGTATGGCTACACCTTC.

This clonotype was recorded a few times. CDR3 region: CASSSLATSGISYNEQFF. CDR3 DNA: TGTGCCAGCAGTTCCCTGGCGACTAGCGGTATCTCCTACAATGAGCAGTTCTTC. V and J are TRBV12-3 or TRBV12-4 and TRBJ2-1; 9 nucleotides line up with TRBD2. The length of the CDR3 is 18 residues. Unmatched junction bases numbered 10, after V lost 4 bases and J lost 0 bases.

About this clonotype itself: The CDR3 carries no conserved terminal phenylalanine or tryptophan, so it likely arises from a read error. The genes are TRBV18 and TRBJ1-1; maybe TRBD1 (5 bases). Germline V lookup: CDR1 KGHSH, CDR2 LQKENI. The CDR3 has 14 residues. Between the trimmed V and J ends, which lost 2 bases and 3 bases, there was a span of 10 bases. CDR3 nucleotide sequence: TGTGCCAGCTCACCAGGCAGGGCGGACACTGAAGCTTTCTGT. Its protein is CASSPGRADTEAFC.

The CDR3 nucleotides read TGTGCCAGCAGCCCCTTGGGACAGGGGGGAAAACTGTTTTTT. Residues: CASSPLGQGGKLFF. This chain joins TRBV3-1 and TRBJ1-4, with TRBD1 identical over 11 bases. J was trimmed by 10 bases and V by 4 bases; bases with no gene match: 5. This CDR3 is 14 amino acids long. Germline V CDR1 and CDR2: LGHDT, YNNKEL (reference sequence).

Only a few counts were recorded for this clonotype. The chain is built from TRBV20-1 and TRBJ2-5; the D gene could be TRBD1 or TRBD2 (6 bases each). Trimming took off 0 bases at V and 5 bases at J, with 22 bases between the two ends. There are 17 residues in the CDR3. Germline V gene lookup returns CDR1 DFQATT and CDR2 SNEGSKA (reference sequence). The CDR3 here is CSARDRQRQAAGETQYF. Here the CDR3 DNA reads TGCAGTGCTAGAGACCGGCAGAGACAGGCGGCGGGGGAGACCCAGTACTTC.

The chain carries TRBV10-3 and TRBJ2-4; tentatively, D is TRBD2 (6 bases). There are 17 residues in the CDR3. Trimming shortened V by 0 bases and J by 0 bases, and 12 bases separated the two germline ends. Germline CDR1 is ENHRY and CDR2 is SYGVKD. The CDR3 DNA reads as TGTGCCATCAGTGAGTCGAGCGCGGGGCTAGCCAAAAACATTCAGTACTTC. It translates to CAISESSAGLAKNIQYF.

The chain joins TRBV7-2 to TRBJ2-5, with D perhaps TRBD1 or TRBD2 (6 bases each). CDR3 size: 17 residues. The V end lost 4 bases, the J end lost 0 bases, and 18 bases lay between the germline ends. Germline-derived CDR1 and CDR2 are SGHTA and FQGNSA. CDR3 loop: CASSSGGGYSNQETQYF. The CDR3 DNA reads as TGTGCCAGCAGCTCCGGAGGGGGGTACTCCAACCAAGAGACCCAGTACTTC.

The chain joins TRBV20-1 to TRBJ2-1, with no clear D. V was cut by 1 base and J by 6 bases, with 13 bases left in between. CDR3 size: 14 residues. The germline V gene encodes CDR1 DFQATT and CDR2 SNEGSKA (reference sequence). The CDR3 loop reads CSARVGGDRNEQFF. The DNA of the CDR3 is TGCAGTGCTAGAGTAGGCGGAGACCGCAATGAGCAGTTCTTC.

This clonotype showed up just a few times. This chain uses TRBV4-1 with TRBJ2-7, with a weak D call TRBD1 (5 bases). The CDR3 is 13 residues long. The ends were cut back, 0 bases at V and 3 bases at J, with 6 bases in the middle. Looked up from germline, CDR1 is MGHRA and CDR2 is YSYEKL. The CDR3 nucleotides are TGCGCCAGCAGCCAAGATCAGGGCTACGAGCAGTACTTC. It translates to CASSQDQGYEQYF.

In this sample, this clonotype turned up a few times. The V call is TRBV28, the J call TRBJ2-1, with 9 bases identical to TRBD1. The CDR3 sequence is 14 residues long. The junction had 5 bases not matched to a gene; V was cut back by 5 bases and J by 6 bases. Germline values: CDR1 MDHEN, CDR2 SYDVKM. This CDR3 reads CASSGTGLANEQFF. The CDR3 DNA reads as TGTGCCAGCAGTGGGACAGGGCTGGCCAATGAGCAGTTCTTC.

The gene calls are TRBV6-5 and TRBJ1-5, with 10 bases fitting TRBD1. J lost 7 bases, V lost 5 bases, and 8 bases had no gene match. The CDR3 covers 15 residues. CDR1 is MNHEY and CDR2 is SVGAGI in the germline V gene. The DNA for the CDR3 is TGTGCCAGCAGTCCGGGACAGGGGCTTTCCCAGCCCCAGCATTTT. This sequence encodes CASSPGQGLSQPQHF.